These 25 T cell receptor beta chains were all obtained from the same sample, sequenced in a study of T-cell memory formation after mild COVID-19. MiXCR, applied by TCRdb to the 5' RACE reads, yields one record per CDR3 protein. Of about 360,000 distinct CDR3 sequences in the sample, approximately 15% were seen once. Material: PBMCs or a T cell subset sorted from them (not recorded which). These receptors were collected from a man younger than 35 who had mild COVID-19 (a few samples of this study predate the infection). Cell type and time point are not known.

The chain couples TRBV2 to TRBJ2-5, with 7 bases that match TRBD1. CDR3 size: 13 residues. From germline, CDR1 is SNHLY and CDR2 FYNNEI. The ends lost 10 bases at V and 5 bases at J; junction bases unmatched: 10. CDR3 region: CATRDRAEETQYF. CDR3 DNA sequence: TGTGCCACCAGGGACAGAGCGGAGGAGACCCAGTACTTC.

In this sample, this clonotype turned up a few times. The chain employs TRBV6-2 or TRBV6-3 and TRBJ1-2; perhaps TRBD1 as D (5 bases). The CDR3 totals 13 residues. Trimming took 5 bases from V and 10 from J, leaving 17 bases between them. CDR1 is MNHEY and CDR2 is SVGEGT in the germline V gene. CDR3 amino acids: CASSLGGKGNYTF. CDR3 DNA sequence: TGTGCCAGCAGTCTCGGTGGAAAGGGGAACTACACCTTC.

This chain links TRBV7-6 with TRBJ2-1; no firm D call. This CDR3 has 13 residues. The V gene lost 7 bases and the J gene lost 4 bases, with 11 bases spanning the gap. Looked up from germline, CDR1 is SGHVS and CDR2 is FNYEAQ. CDR3 sequence (DNA): TGTGCCAGCACCTCCTACGGGTACAATGAGCAGTTCTTC. It translates to CASTSYGYNEQFF. Full variable domain (remainder filled in from reference TRBV7-6 and TRBJ2-1): GAGVSQSPRYKVTKRGQDVALRCDPISGHVSLYWYRQALGQGPEFLTYFNYEAQQDKSGLPNDRFSAERPEGSISTLTIQRTEQRDSAMYRCASTSYGYNEQFFGPGTRLTVL.

This chain joins TRBV11-2 and TRBJ2-1; 9 nucleotides agree with TRBD2. Losses at the gene ends were 0 bases for V and 10 bases for J; bases not matched to a gene: 13. Germline V gene data show CDR1 as SGHAT and CDR2 as FQNNGV. CDR3 length: 17 amino acids. This CDR3 reads CASSLDRTSVVPGEQFF. For the CDR3, the DNA is TGTGCCAGCAGCTTAGACCGGACTAGCGTGGTACCAGGGGAGCAGTTCTTC. Complete variable domain (other parts from reference TRBV11-2 and TRBJ2-1): EAGVAQSPRYKIIEKRQSVAFWCNPISGHATLYWYQQILGQGPKLLIQFQNNGVVDDSQLPKDRFSAERLKGVDSTLKIQPAKLEDSAVYLCASSLDRTSVVPGEQFFGPGTRLTVL.

The chain combines TRBV12-3 or TRBV12-4 with TRBJ1-1, with TRBD1 as a possible D gene (5 bases). The germline V and J ends were trimmed by 3 bases and 1 base, with 9 bases remaining between them. The CDR3 covers 14 residues. The CDR3, as DNA: TGTGCCAGCAGTTTGGGGACTTGGAACACTGAAGCTTTCTTT. Translated: CASSLGTWNTEAFF.

The chain links TRBV7-8 to TRBJ2-2, with D perhaps matching TRBD2 (6 bases). Trimming cost V 4 bases and J 2 bases, with 26 bases left between them. This CDR3 contains 20 residues. Germline CDR1 SGHVS, CDR2 FQNEAQ. This chain's CDR3 is CASSSPPRGNPWPNTGELFF. The CDR3 DNA reads TGTGCCAGCAGCTCCCCCCCACGGGGGAATCCCTGGCCCAACACCGGGGAGCTGTTTTTT.

This clonotype was seen only a few times. The V call is TRBV4-3, the J call TRBJ1-1, with D perhaps matching TRBD1 (6 bases). V was cut by 1 base and J by 1 base, with 16 bases left in between. This CDR3 spans 17 amino acids. Per germline, CDR1 LGHNA and CDR2 YSLEER. Here the CDR3 DNA reads TGCGCCAGCAGCCAAGCCCCCGGGGGCGCGACGAACACTGAAGCTTTCTTT. Protein: CASSQAPGGATNTEAFF.

This clonotype was observed a few times. The J gene is TRBJ2-2, the V gene TRBV12-3 or TRBV12-4; D is perhaps TRBD1 or TRBD2 (5 bases each). Trimming cost V 6 bases and J 6 bases, with 17 bases left between them. The CDR3 sequence is 15 residues long. This CDR3 reads CASRTYQRGAGELFF. The CDR3 nucleotides read TGTGCCAGCAGAACTTACCAGAGGGGCGCCGGGGAGCTGTTTTTT.

This clonotype was seen only a few times. V and J are TRBV3-1 and TRBJ2-7; 8 bases are a match to TRBD2. V was pared by 0 bases and J by 4 bases, with 11 bases of the junction left unmatched. The germline V gene encodes CDR1 LGHDT and CDR2 YNNKEL (reference sequence). The CDR3 length is 17 residues. CDR3 amino acids: CASSQDKGTSLVYEQYF. The CDR3, as DNA: TGTGCCAGCAGCCAAGATAAAGGGACTAGTCTAGTGTACGAGCAGTACTTC.

In this sample, this clonotype turned up a few times. The CDR3 region has the DNA TGCGCCAGCAGCGGTAGGGCAGGGGAACAGGCCCTGACTTTC. Protein: CASSGRAGEQALTF. This sequence joins TRBV10-1 and TRBJ2-6, with D maybe TRBD1 (6 bases). The CDR3 is made up of 14 amino acids. V was clipped by 6 bases and J by 15 bases, with 21 bases between them. CDR1 WNHNN and CDR2 SYGVQD come from the germline V gene (reference sequence).

This clonotype came up a few times. The V and J genes are TRBV7-9 and TRBJ2-1; D is tentatively TRBD1 or TRBD2 (5 bases each). Germline V lookup: CDR1 SEHNR, CDR2 FQNEAQ (reference sequence). This CDR3 has 13 residues. The V end lost 5 bases, the J end lost 10 bases, and 15 bases lay between the germline ends. CDR3 sequence: CASSRGQGEEQFF. Written as DNA, the CDR3 is TGTGCCAGCAGCCGAGGGCAGGGCGAGGAGCAGTTCTTC.

This clonotype was seen many times. The chain links TRBV6-6 to TRBJ2-3, with D perhaps given as TRBD1 or TRBD2 (5 bases each). Germline CDR1 MNHNY, CDR2 SVGAGI (reference sequence). The CDR3 loop spans 14 amino acids. V was cut by 0 bases and J by 2 bases, with 6 bases left in between. CDR3 protein: CASSYSGDTDTQYF. The CDR3 DNA follows: TGTGCCAGCAGTTACTCGGGGGACACAGATACGCAGTATTTT.

This clonotype was detected only a few times. This rearrangement joins TRBV4-1 to TRBJ2-5; 9 positions agree with TRBD1. The CDR3 sequence is 16 residues long. The trim removed 1 base at V and 2 bases at J, leaving 5 bases unmatched. Germline CDR1 MGHRA, CDR2 YSYEKL. The CDR3 coding sequence is TGCGCCAGCAGCCAAGTTCCGGGACAGGGACAAGAGACCCAGTACTTC. Translation: CASSQVPGQGQETQYF.

The chain employs TRBV10-3 and TRBJ1-3; 7 nucleotides align to TRBD1. Looked up from germline, CDR1 is ENHRY and CDR2 is SYGVKD. J gave up 0 bases and V 10 bases, and 3 bases lay outside the gene matches. This CDR3 has 13 amino acids. The CDR3 here is CATHRGSGNTIYF. CDR3 sequence (DNA): TGTGCCACACACAGGGGCTCTGGAAACACCATATATTTT.

This clonotype was picked up a small number of times. J is TRBJ2-3 and V is TRBV4-3; 7 positions match TRBD1. Germline-derived CDR1 and CDR2 are LGHNA and YSLEER. The CDR3 extends over 18 amino acids. J was trimmed by 1 base and V by 1 base; bases with no gene match: 11. As DNA, the CDR3 is TGCGCCAGCAGCCAAGGGGTAGGGTGGGACAGCCGCACAGATACGCAGTATTTT. Amino acids: CASSQGVGWDSRTDTQYF.

The sample holds one count of this clonotype. The chain links TRBV3-1 to TRBJ2-3; the D is unclear. The CDR3 is 15 residues long. Germline lookup yields CDR1 LGHDT and CDR2 YNNKEL (reference sequence). Trimming shortened V by 1 base and J by 2 bases, and 10 bases separated the two germline ends. DNA of the CDR3: TGTGCCAGCAGCCAAGTTGGCAGGATCACAGATACGCAGTATTTT. Protein: CASSQVGRITDTQYF.

CDR3 DNA sequence: TGTGCCAGTAGTATGGACGACAGGGTAAGAAACGAGCAGTACTTC. Translation: CASSMDDRVRNEQYF. The rearrangement uses TRBV19 and TRBJ2-7, with 7 bases matching TRBD1. V was clipped by 3 bases and J by 5 bases; unmatched bases: 10. The CDR3 sequence is 15 residues long. Germline-derived CDR1 and CDR2 are LNHDA and SQIVND (reference sequence).

This clonotype was found many times. V gene TRBV11-2 combines with J gene TRBJ1-1; perhaps TRBD1 as D (5 bases). The V and J ends lost 0 bases and 2 bases respectively, with 10 bases between them. Looked up from germline, CDR1 is SGHAT and CDR2 is FQNNGV. The CDR3 contains 15 residues. The CDR3 DNA reads TGTGCCAGCAGCTTAGATGGGGGATATAACACTGAAGCTTTCTTT. Translating gives CASSLDGGYNTEAFF.

This clonotype came up a few times. This chain joins TRBV28 and TRBJ1-2; 8 bases are shared with TRBD1. CDR3 length: 14 residues. From germline, CDR1 is MDHEN and CDR2 SYDVKM. The junction had 7 bases not matched to a gene; V was cut back by 6 bases and J by 4 bases. DNA of the CDR3: TGTGCCAGCAGGTACAGGGGGGTAGGCTATGGCTACACCTTC. Translation: CASRYRGVGYGYTF.

The chain links TRBV5-1 to TRBJ1-2; tentative D call: TRBD1 (6 bases). V was cut by 5 bases and J by 9 bases, with 17 bases left in between. The germline CDR1 and CDR2 sequences are SGHRS and YFSETQ. This CDR3 has 13 residues. In nucleotides, the CDR3 is TGCGCCAGCAGTTCTGGACAGCCCGGAAGCTACACCTTC. Translated: CASSSGQPGSYTF.

There are a few counts of this clonotype. The chain joins TRBV9 to TRBJ2-3, with D maybe TRBD2 (5 bases). The length of the CDR3 is 11 residues. Germline values: CDR1 SGDLS, CDR2 YYNGEE. The germline V and J ends were trimmed by 0 bases and 14 bases, with 10 bases remaining between them. DNA of the CDR3: TGTGCCAGCAGCGTAGGTGGGGAGCTGTATTTT. Protein: CASSVGGELYF.

This clonotype was counted between two and nine times. This chain uses TRBV7-9 with TRBJ1-2; the D gene is possibly TRBD1 (6 bases). Trimming removed 8 bases at V and 0 bases at J, with 13 bases between. Germline CDR1 reads SEHNR; CDR2 reads FQNEAQ (reference sequence). The CDR3 has 14 residues. Here the CDR3 reads CASGSYRANYGYTF. CDR3 coding DNA: TGTGCCAGCGGTTCTTACAGGGCTAACTATGGCTACACCTTC.

This clonotype was picked up many times. This sequence joins TRBV7-9 and TRBJ1-1; a possible D gene is TRBD1 (5 bases). CDR3 length equals 16 residues. Germline V gene sequence: CDR1 SEHNR, CDR2 FQNEAQ (reference sequence). V lost 3 bases, J lost 0 bases, and 14 bases lay in between. The DNA of the CDR3 is TGTGCCAGCAGCTTTTTCGTAGACAGCCTGAACACTGAAGCTTTCTTT. It codes for CASSFFVDSLNTEAFF.

J is TRBJ2-1 and V is TRBV7-2; TRBD2 agrees at 10 bases. CDR3 length: 15 amino acids. V trimming: 1 base; J trimming: 6 bases; junction bases outside the gene matches: 3. Germline V CDR1 and CDR2: SGHTA, FQGNSA. CDR3 nucleotides: TGTGCCAGCAGCTTAGAGCTAGCGGGGGCCAATGAGCAGTTCTTC. Translating gives CASSLELAGANEQFF.

This clonotype was seen more than once but under ten times. The J gene is TRBJ2-1, the V gene TRBV4-1; the match to TRBD2 covers 8 bases. The V gene end was trimmed by 0 bases and the J gene end by 5 bases; junction bases not matched to a gene: 9. CDR3 size: 17 residues. The V gene's germline CDR1 is MGHRA and CDR2 YSYEKL. CDR3 nucleotide sequence: TGCGCCAGCAGCCAAGATCCGGGGGGGCTAAGAAACAATGAGCAGTTCTTC. This codes for CASSQDPGGLRNNEQFF.